The source of this TCR beta chain is a study of cytomegalovirus exposure and HLA in healthy donors. Study results and caveats: The dataset shows that most TCR sequences were rare, while some public TCRs occurred in many donors. Altogether, more than 150 TCR beta chains were recorded as cytomegalovirus-associated. Reports indicated that the classifier achieved high specificity and sensitivity in diagnosing cytomegalovirus status.

In the case of this clone: Its antigen is unidentified.

It was the approximately 110-subject validation cohort, separate from the roughly 700-subject first cohort, to which the donors belonged. Clones were read by immunoSEQ multiplex PCR, and TCRdb kept only the in-frame ones, dropping some. The sample contains around 400,000 clones, around 86% of which appear only once. The TCR sequence derives from a woman aged 18-35 years in good health and CMV-seronegative. The sample consisted of PBMCs.

CDR3 in DNA: TGTGCCAGCAGCCCCCGGAAGGAGGGGCCCTACCACACCTTC. Protein product: CASSPRKEGPYHTF. The V and J genes are TRBV6-4 and TRBJ1-2; the D gene is possibly TRBD1 (5 bases). Looked up from germline, CDR1 is MRHNA and CDR2 is SNTAGT. The CDR3 is made up of 14 amino acids. Trimming took off 6 bases at V and 12 bases at J, with 23 bases between the two ends.